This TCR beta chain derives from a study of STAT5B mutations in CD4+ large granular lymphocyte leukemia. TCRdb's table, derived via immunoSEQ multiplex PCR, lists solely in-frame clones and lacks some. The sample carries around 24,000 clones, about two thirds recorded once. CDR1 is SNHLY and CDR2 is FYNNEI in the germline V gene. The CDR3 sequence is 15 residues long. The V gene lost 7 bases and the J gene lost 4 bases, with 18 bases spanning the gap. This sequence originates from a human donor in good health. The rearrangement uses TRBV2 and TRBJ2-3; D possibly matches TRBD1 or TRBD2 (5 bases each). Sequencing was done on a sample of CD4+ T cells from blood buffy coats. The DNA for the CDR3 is TGTGCCAGCAACGAGGGGCAGGTGAAGGCAGATACGCAGTATTTT. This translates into CASNEGQVKADTQYF.